This TCR beta chain was identified in a study of shared clonotypes between healthy human individuals. Study-level results: The expectation was that sequencing depth would affect clonotype sharing among donors.

To note about this clone: The antigen remains undetermined.

Deep-level running was used for the assay. Each subset's genomic DNA was shared equally among a number of immunoSEQ plates. TCRdb keeps only in-frame clones here, not all; method: immunoSEQ multiplex PCR. The table shows about 460,000 clones, with roughly 80% occurring only once. The CDR3 covers 20 residues. CDR1 and CDR2 from the germline V gene are LGHNA and YSLEER. V dropped 3 bases and J dropped 4 bases, with 25 bases sitting between them. The chain couples TRBV4-3 to TRBJ2-6; no reliable D call. This sequence originates from a middle-aged woman in good health. Some clones in this sample may be carry-over from other donors' samples. Sequenced material: PBMCs. The CDR3 coding sequence is TGCGCCAGCAGCCAGGAAAACACGGGCTCGTTAGCTCCCGGGGCCAACGTCCTGACTTTC. Residues: CASSQENTGSLAPGANVLTF.